This T cell receptor beta chain is drawn from a study of T-cell memory formation after mild COVID-19. Findings and caveats of the study: Of the contracting clones, CD4+ ones lay mainly in CM and EM, and CD8+ ones in EMRA.

5'RACE, which relied on constant-segment primers, yielded TCR alpha and TCR beta cDNA libraries carrying sample barcodes and UMIs. MiXCR, applied by TCRdb to the 5' RACE reads, yields one record per CDR3 protein. The sample contains under 550,000 distinct CDR3 sequences, approximately 18% of which appear only once. This clonotype was seen a few times. The antigen is unknown. V lost 4 bases, J lost 6 bases, and 12 bases lay in between. Germline assignment: CDR1 SEHNR and CDR2 FQNEAQ (reference sequence). There are 13 residues in the CDR3. V gene TRBV7-9 combines with J gene TRBJ1-1, with D possibly TRBD1 on 6 matching bases. The sequenced material came from PBMCs or a T cell subset sorted from them (not recorded which). The clonotype comes from an adult woman who had mild COVID-19 (a few samples of this study predate the infection). Cell type and time point are not known. Here the CDR3 reads CASSSTGLAEAFF. DNA of the CDR3: TGTGCCAGCAGCTCGACAGGTCTCGCTGAAGCTTTCTTT.